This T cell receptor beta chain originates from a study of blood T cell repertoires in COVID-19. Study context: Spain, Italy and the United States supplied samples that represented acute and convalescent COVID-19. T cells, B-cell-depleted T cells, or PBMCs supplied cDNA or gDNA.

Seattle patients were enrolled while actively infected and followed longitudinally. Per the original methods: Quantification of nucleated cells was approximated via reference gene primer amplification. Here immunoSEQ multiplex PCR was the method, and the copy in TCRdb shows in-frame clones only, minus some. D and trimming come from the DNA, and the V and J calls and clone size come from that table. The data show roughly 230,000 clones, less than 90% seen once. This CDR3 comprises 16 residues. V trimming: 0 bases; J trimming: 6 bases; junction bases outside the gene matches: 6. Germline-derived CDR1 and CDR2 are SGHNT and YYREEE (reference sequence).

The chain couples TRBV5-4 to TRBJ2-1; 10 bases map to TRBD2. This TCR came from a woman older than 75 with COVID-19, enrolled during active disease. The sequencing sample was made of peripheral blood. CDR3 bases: TGTGCCAGCAGCTTGGGAGGGCTAGCGGGGGCCAATGAGCAGTTCTTC. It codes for CASSLGGLAGANEQFF.